This T cell receptor (beta chain) is from a study of T-cell reconstitution after alpha-beta-depleted transplantation in children. This CDR3 region has 18 residues. CDR1 and CDR2 (germline): MNHNS, SASEGT. After removal of 6 bases from V and 3 bases from J, the junction contained 13 bases not matched to a gene. Preparation of the TCRbeta library used unique molecular identifiers. Each CDR3 protein is one row after TCRdb ran MiXCR on the PCR reads. Seen here are approximately 240,000 distinct CDR3 sequences, roughly a tenth observed once, and the top ten hold 6.2%. This receptor was obtained from a human donor who donated a stem cell graft to a child with acute lymphoblastic leukemia. The specimen comprised PBMCs from the stem cell graft donor, sampled from the stem cell graft. The chain combines TRBV6-1 with TRBJ2-1; 11 bases are a match to TRBD1. DNA of the CDR3: TGTGCCAGCAGCGAGAGACCGGTGGACAGGGGGCTCTACAATGAGCAGTTCTTC. Amino acids: CASSERPVDRGLYNEQFF.